A selection of T cell receptor beta chains follows, all from one sample in a study of blood T cell repertoires in COVID-19. Sequenced by immunoSEQ multiplex PCR; TCRdb stores in-frame clones only, minus some. Among about 250,000 clones, 80% to 90% were seen once, and the ten largest hold approximately 9.5%. Sequenced input: PBMCs or T cells enriched from blood (not recorded which). The receptors come from a man aged 35-49 years who had recovered from COVID-19. The CDR3 runs from the conserved cysteine through the conserved F or W. Each record gives: clone size, D gene, V gene, J gene, CDR3 DNA, CDR3 protein. The D gene is left open where the match is weak. Clone size is given for some rows only: seen once, a few or many times, or a class if the clone is expanded.

clone_size: few
d_call: TRBD1
v_call: TRBV2
j_call: TRBJ1-5
cdr3_nt: TGTGCCAGCAGTGGGACAGGGGGTGGGGCTCAGCCCCAGCATTTT
cdr3_aa: CASSGTGGGAQPQHF

clone_size: NA
d_call: TRBD2
v_call: TRBV30
j_call: TRBJ2-2
cdr3_nt: TGTGCCTGGAGTGTTTATATCACGGGGGGAATGACCGGGGAGCTGTTTTTT
cdr3_aa: CAWSVYITGGMTGELFF

clone_size: NA
d_call: TRBD1
v_call: TRBV15
j_call: TRBJ1-5
cdr3_nt: TGTGCCACCACAAGGGACAGGGGGTATCAGCCCCAGCATTTT
cdr3_aa: CATTRDRGYQPQHF

clone_size: NA
d_call: TRBD2
v_call: TRBV5-1
j_call: TRBJ2-2
cdr3_nt: TGCGCCAGCAGCTTTGTCGGGAGGGACACCGGGGAGCTGTTTTTT
cdr3_aa: CASSFVGRDTGELFF

clone_size: NA
d_call: TRBD2
v_call: TRBV7-9
j_call: TRBJ2-5
cdr3_nt: TGTGCCAGCAGTCGCCTTATGAGACTAGCGATGGAGACCCAGTACTTC
cdr3_aa: CASSRLMRLAMETQYF

clone_size: NA
d_call: NA
v_call: TRBV4-2
j_call: TRBJ2-2
cdr3_nt: TGTGCCAGCAGCCAAGATTCGGGGGAAGTCGGGGAGCTGTTTTTT
cdr3_aa: CASSQDSGEVGELFF

clone_size: once
d_call: NA
v_call: TRBV9
j_call: TRBJ2-1
cdr3_nt: TGTGCCAGCAGCGTAGGGGTTTTGACCACCACTAACAATGAGCAGTTCTTC
cdr3_aa: CASSVGVLTTTNNEQFF

clone_size: medium-sized
d_call: TRBD2
v_call: TRBV7-8
j_call: TRBJ2-2
cdr3_nt: TGTGCCAGCGGCAGACTAGCGGCCACTAACACCGGGGAGCTGTTTTTT
cdr3_aa: CASGRLAATNTGELFF

clone_size: NA
d_call: TRBD1
v_call: TRBV27
j_call: TRBJ2-7
cdr3_nt: TGTGCCAGCAGTTTACGACAGGGACGCTCCTACGAGCAGTACTTC
cdr3_aa: CASSLRQGRSYEQYF

clone_size: NA
d_call: NA
v_call: TRBV7-3
j_call: TRBJ2-3
cdr3_nt: TGTGCCAGCAGCGTCGACTGGACAGTTCAGGACGATACGCAGTATTTT
cdr3_aa: CASSVDWTVQDDTQYF

clone_size: NA
d_call: TRBD2
v_call: TRBV7-9
j_call: TRBJ2-7
cdr3_nt: TGTGCCAGCAGTTGGGGCGGGGAGGGAAGGACCTACGAGCAGTACTTC
cdr3_aa: CASSWGGEGRTYEQYF

clone_size: NA
d_call: NA
v_call: TRBV5-5
j_call: TRBJ1-4
cdr3_nt: TGTGCCAGCAGCTTGGTTGGGGGGAATGAAAAACTGTTTTTT
cdr3_aa: CASSLVGGNEKLFF

clone_size: NA
d_call: NA
v_call: TRBV7-2
j_call: TRBJ2-6
cdr3_nt: TGTGCCAGCAGCTTACCAGGGGCTGGGGCCAACGTCCTGACTTTC
cdr3_aa: CASSLPGAGANVLTF

clone_size: once
d_call: NA
v_call: TRBV2
j_call: TRBJ2-4
cdr3_nt: TGTGCCAGCAGTGACTATCCTGTAGCCAAAAACATTCAGTACTTC
cdr3_aa: CASSDYPVAKNIQYF

clone_size: NA
d_call: NA
v_call: TRBV18
j_call: TRBJ1-1
cdr3_nt: TGTGCCAGCTCACCAGGCAGGGTGAACACTGAAGCTTTCTTT
cdr3_aa: CASSPGRVNTEAFF

clone_size: NA
d_call: NA
v_call: TRBV7-8
j_call: TRBJ1-4
cdr3_nt: TGTGCCAGCAGCTTCGGGGGGGTGGATGAAAAACTGTTTTTT
cdr3_aa: CASSFGGVDEKLFF

clone_size: NA
d_call: NA
v_call: TRBV28
j_call: TRBJ2-7
cdr3_nt: TGTGCCAGCAGAATTAGGGGCCCCCTTGCCGCTTACGAGCAGTACTTC
cdr3_aa: CASRIRGPLAAYEQYF

clone_size: once
d_call: NA
v_call: TRBV9
j_call: TRBJ2-7
cdr3_nt: TGTGCCAGCAGCGTTTCTACAGGGCGTTGGGGCGAGCAGTACTTC
cdr3_aa: CASSVSTGRWGEQYF

clone_size: few
d_call: TRBD1
v_call: TRBV2
j_call: TRBJ1-5
cdr3_nt: TGTGCCAGCAACTCACAGGGGTTCGGGCTCCTTAGCAATCAGCCCCAGCATTTT
cdr3_aa: CASNSQGFGLLSNQPQHF

clone_size: NA
d_call: NA
v_call: TRBV19
j_call: TRBJ1-2
cdr3_nt: TGTGCCAGTAGTCGGAGGGAATCTAACTATGGCTACACCTTC
cdr3_aa: CASSRRESNYGYTF

clone_size: NA
d_call: NA
v_call: TRBV27
j_call: TRBJ1-2
cdr3_nt: TGTGCCAGCAGTCTGGCCGGGGAAGAGGGTGGCTACACCTTC
cdr3_aa: CASSLAGEEGGYTF

clone_size: NA
d_call: NA
v_call: TRBV2
j_call: TRBJ1-5
cdr3_nt: TGTGCCAGCAGTGTCTTTGGGGCAACGATCAATCAGCCCCAGCATTTT
cdr3_aa: CASSVFGATINQPQHF

clone_size: few
d_call: NA
v_call: TRBV29-1
j_call: TRBJ1-1
cdr3_nt: TGCAGCGTTGAAGATCAATATGGGGGCCAAAACACTGAAGCTTTCTTT
cdr3_aa: CSVEDQYGGQNTEAFF

clone_size: once
d_call: NA
v_call: TRBV11-2
j_call: TRBJ1-2
cdr3_nt: TGTGCCAGCAGCTTAGGGCAGTTTTATGGCTACACCTTC
cdr3_aa: CASSLGQFYGYTF

clone_size: NA
d_call: TRBD1
v_call: TRBV20-1
j_call: TRBJ2-3
cdr3_nt: TGCAGTGCTAGTTATGGGCCAGGGGGCGTTGAAATCGGGAACACAGATACGCAGTATTTT
cdr3_aa: CSASYGPGGVEIGNTDTQYF

clone_size: NA
d_call: TRBD1
v_call: TRBV7-2
j_call: TRBJ2-5
cdr3_nt: TGTGCCAGCAGCTCTCGGACAGGGGTGACCCAGTACTTC
cdr3_aa: CASSSRTGVTQYF

clone_size: NA
d_call: NA
v_call: TRBV18
j_call: TRBJ2-3
cdr3_nt: TGTGCCAGCTCACATAGGACACAGGCGGCAGATACGCAGTATTTT
cdr3_aa: CASSHRTQAADTQYF

clone_size: NA
d_call: NA
v_call: TRBV6-5
j_call: TRBJ2-1
cdr3_nt: TGTGCCAGCACGGGTACTTCTAGCTCCTACAATGAGCAGTTCTTC
cdr3_aa: CASTGTSSSYNEQFF

clone_size: NA
d_call: TRBD1
v_call: TRBV5-1
j_call: TRBJ1-5
cdr3_nt: TGCGCCAGCAGCCCCGGGACAGGGAATCAGCCCCAGCATTTT
cdr3_aa: CASSPGTGNQPQHF

clone_size: NA
d_call: TRBD2
v_call: TRBV20-1
j_call: TRBJ2-7
cdr3_nt: TGCAGTGCTAGTACTAGCGGAGATAGTTTCTACGAGCAGTACTTC
cdr3_aa: CSASTSGDSFYEQYF

clone_size: NA
d_call: NA
v_call: TRBV6-6
j_call: TRBJ1-1
cdr3_nt: TGTGCCAGCAGTTACACACCGACAGATAACACTGAAGCTTTCTTT
cdr3_aa: CASSYTPTDNTEAFF

clone_size: NA
d_call: NA
v_call: TRBV12-5
j_call: TRBJ2-7
cdr3_nt: TGTGCTAGTGGTTTGGGACAGCTGGGCGGCGAGCAGTACTTC
cdr3_aa: CASGLGQLGGEQYF

clone_size: NA
d_call: NA
v_call: TRBV6-4
j_call: TRBJ1-4
cdr3_nt: TGTGCCAGCAGTAAGACGACAGGCGGAAAGAATGAAAAACTGTTTTTT
cdr3_aa: CASSKTTGGKNEKLFF

clone_size: NA
d_call: NA
v_call: TRBV19
j_call: TRBJ2-3
cdr3_nt: TGTGCCAGTAGTATACCAGGGACCAGGAGGGCGGCCACAGATACGCAGTATTTT
cdr3_aa: CASSIPGTRRAATDTQYF

clone_size: NA
d_call: NA
v_call: TRBV28
j_call: TRBJ2-4
cdr3_nt: TGTGCCAGCAGTTCAGTAAACATTCAGTACTTC
cdr3_aa: CASSSVNIQYF

clone_size: NA
d_call: NA
v_call: TRBV12-3/TRBV12-4
j_call: TRBJ2-1
cdr3_nt: TGTGCCAGCAGTTTTAGGCTAGCAAATGAGCAGTTCTTC
cdr3_aa: CASSFRLANEQFF

clone_size: NA
d_call: NA
v_call: TRBV9
j_call: TRBJ1-2
cdr3_nt: TGTGCCAGCAGCGTAGAAGACAGATATGGCTACACCTTC
cdr3_aa: CASSVEDRYGYTF

clone_size: NA
d_call: TRBD1
v_call: TRBV7-3
j_call: TRBJ2-7
cdr3_nt: TGTGCCAGCAGCTTATTGGCGGGACAGGGGAGCGAGCAGTACTTC
cdr3_aa: CASSLLAGQGSEQYF

clone_size: NA
d_call: NA
v_call: TRBV30
j_call: TRBJ1-3
cdr3_nt: TGTGCCTGGAATCGGGTTTCTGGAAACACCATATATTTT
cdr3_aa: CAWNRVSGNTIYF

clone_size: NA
d_call: TRBD2
v_call: TRBV18
j_call: TRBJ2-1
cdr3_nt: TGTGCCAGCTCACACGTAGCGGGGCCCGCGGGGGATGAGCAGTTCTTC
cdr3_aa: CASSHVAGPAGDEQFF

clone_size: NA
d_call: TRBD1
v_call: TRBV29-1
j_call: TRBJ1-2
cdr3_nt: TGCAGCGTTGGACAGGGGGATGGCTACACCTTC
cdr3_aa: CSVGQGDGYTF

clone_size: NA
d_call: NA
v_call: TRBV10-3
j_call: TRBJ2-7
cdr3_nt: TGTGCCATCAGTGAGTCGGAGGGCTCCTACGAGCAGTACTTC
cdr3_aa: CAISESEGSYEQYF

clone_size: few
d_call: TRBD1
v_call: TRBV9
j_call: TRBJ1-2
cdr3_nt: TGTGCCAGCAGCGACGGACAGGGTACCTATGGCTACACCTTC
cdr3_aa: CASSDGQGTYGYTF

clone_size: NA
d_call: TRBD1
v_call: TRBV6-2/TRBV6-3
j_call: TRBJ2-7
cdr3_nt: TGTGCCAGCAGTTACCCAGACAGGGGGTACGAGCAGTACTTC
cdr3_aa: CASSYPDRGYEQYF

clone_size: NA
d_call: NA
v_call: TRBV28
j_call: TRBJ2-7
cdr3_nt: TGTGCCAGCAGACAACTAGGAGGACAGAGCTACGAGCAGTACTTC
cdr3_aa: CASRQLGGQSYEQYF

clone_size: NA
d_call: NA
v_call: TRBV3-1/TRBV3-2
j_call: TRBJ2-3
cdr3_nt: TGTGCCAGCAGCCAAGCGGGAGCACTTCCAGATACGCAGTATTTT
cdr3_aa: CASSQAGALPDTQYF

clone_size: NA
d_call: TRBD1
v_call: TRBV7-9
j_call: TRBJ2-3
cdr3_nt: TGTGCCAGCAGCACCGGACAGGGCCCAGATACGCAGTATTTT
cdr3_aa: CASSTGQGPDTQYF

clone_size: NA
d_call: TRBD1
v_call: TRBV19
j_call: TRBJ2-7
cdr3_nt: TGTGCCAGTAAGGGGGCCCACTTCTCCTACGAGCAGTACTTC
cdr3_aa: CASKGAHFSYEQYF

clone_size: NA
d_call: TRBD2
v_call: TRBV19
j_call: TRBJ2-7
cdr3_nt: TGTGCCAGTACCAAAGAAGGGACTAGCGGGTACGAGCAGTACTTC
cdr3_aa: CASTKEGTSGYEQYF

clone_size: NA
d_call: NA
v_call: TRBV9
j_call: TRBJ2-1
cdr3_nt: TGTGCCAGCAGCGTATTGAATCTACCTAACAATGAGCAGTTCTTC
cdr3_aa: CASSVLNLPNNEQFF

clone_size: many
d_call: NA
v_call: TRBV9
j_call: TRBJ2-3
cdr3_nt: TGTGCCAGCAGCGTAGCTACGGACAGCGGCGCAGATACGCAGTATTTT
cdr3_aa: CASSVATDSGADTQYF

clone_size: few
d_call: TRBD1
v_call: TRBV19
j_call: TRBJ2-7
cdr3_nt: TGTGCCAGTAGTATCGCAGGGACAGGGTCCTACGAGCAGTACTTC
cdr3_aa: CASSIAGTGSYEQYF

clone_size: NA
d_call: NA
v_call: TRBV12-2
j_call: TRBJ1-3
cdr3_nt: TGTGCAAGTCGCAGACGGACAGGATCACTCTCTGGAAACACCATATATTTT
cdr3_aa: CASRRRTGSLSGNTIYF

clone_size: NA
d_call: NA
v_call: TRBV15
j_call: TRBJ2-5
cdr3_nt: TGTGCCACCTCGACCCGGTGGGGCAGTAGTCAAGAGACCCAGTACTTC
cdr3_aa: CATSTRWGSSQETQYF

clone_size: NA
d_call: TRBD2
v_call: TRBV18
j_call: TRBJ2-7
cdr3_nt: TGTGCCAGCTCACCCGGGACTAGCTCCTACGAGCAGTACTTC
cdr3_aa: CASSPGTSSYEQYF

clone_size: few
d_call: TRBD1
v_call: TRBV7-2
j_call: TRBJ1-4
cdr3_nt: TGTGCCAGCAGCGGGGACAGGGGGTCGGAAAAACTGTTTTTT
cdr3_aa: CASSGDRGSEKLFF

clone_size: NA
d_call: TRBD2
v_call: TRBV12-5
j_call: TRBJ2-1
cdr3_nt: TGTGCTAGTGGTGGAGCGGGAGTGGGGATTGAGCAGTTCTTC
cdr3_aa: CASGGAGVGIEQFF

clone_size: few
d_call: TRBD2
v_call: TRBV19
j_call: TRBJ2-1
cdr3_nt: TGTGCCAGTAGTGGTAGCGGGGGCTACAATGAGCAGTTCTTC
cdr3_aa: CASSGSGGYNEQFF

clone_size: NA
d_call: NA
v_call: TRBV6-5
j_call: TRBJ1-2
cdr3_nt: TGTGCCAGCAGTTACTCCACAGGGTACTATGGCTACACCTTC
cdr3_aa: CASSYSTGYYGYTF